A selection of T cell receptor beta chains follows, all from one sample in a study. TCRdb analysed the 5' RACE reads with MiXCR anew, one entry per CDR3 protein. The data contain approximately 42,000 distinct CDR3 sequences, around 30% of them singletons. Sequenced material: memory CD4+ T cells sorted from a lymph node. The origin of the receptors is a female donor with breast cancer. CDR3s include the opening cysteine and the closing phenylalanine or tryptophan. Fields, in order: V gene, J gene, clone size, CDR3 length, D gene, CDR3 protein, CDR3 DNA. A D gene is named only where the DNA matches it firmly. Clone size appears in some rows only: once, few, many, or a class for an expanded clone.

TRBV24-1	TRBJ1-5	.	13	.	CTTSPGINQPQHF	TGTACCACCAGTCCCGGGATCAATCAGCCCCAGCATTTT
TRBV13	TRBJ2-7	.	15	.	CASSIFAGSSYEQYF	TGTGCCAGCAGTATCTTTGCGGGGAGCTCCTACGAGCAGTACTTC
TRBV13	TRBJ1-1	.	14	.	CASSFQGRVTEAFF	TGTGCCAGCAGCTTCCAGGGGAGGGTCACTGAAGCTTTCTTT
TRBV7-2	TRBJ2-7	once	14	TRBD1	CASTADRETYEQYF	TGTGCCAGCACCGCGGACAGGGAAACCTACGAGCAGTACTTC
TRBV29-1	TRBJ2-1	.	13	.	CSVGALSYNEQFF	TGCAGCGTAGGGGCCCTCTCCTACAATGAGCAGTTCTTC
TRBV12-3/TRBV12-4	TRBJ2-3	.	14	TRBD1	CASSKDRGSDTQYF	TGTGCCAGCAGTAAGGACAGGGGTTCAGATACGCAGTATTTT
TRBV7-3	TRBJ2-1	.	15	.	CASSLGRLAGNEQFF	TGTGCCAGCAGCTTAGGGCGATTGGCGGGCAATGAGCAGTTCTTC
TRBV15	TRBJ1-2	.	14	.	CATRNSGTNYGYTF	TGTGCCACCAGGAATTCCGGGACTAACTATGGCTACACCTTC
TRBV20-1	TRBJ2-5	few	16	TRBD2	CSATRDGGEYQETQYF	TGCAGTGCTACCCGGGACGGGGGGGAGTACCAAGAGACCCAGTACTTC
TRBV5-5	TRBJ2-6	.	16	.	CASSLGSSTGANVLTF	TGTGCCAGCAGCTTGGGATCCTCCACTGGGGCCAACGTCCTGACTTTC
TRBV5-1	TRBJ1-2	few	17	TRBD1	CASSFTGTGGSRNDYTF	TGCGCCAGCAGCTTTACCGGGACAGGCGGTTCGCGCAATGACTACACCTTC
TRBV5-1	TRBJ2-3	few	15	.	CASSPDGTSTDTQYF	TGCGCCAGCAGCCCAGACGGGACTAGCACAGATACGCAGTATTTT
TRBV4-1	TRBJ1-1	.	14	.	CASSPTGMNTEAFF	TGCGCCAGCAGCCCTACAGGGATGAACACTGAAGCTTTCTTT
TRBV5-1	TRBJ2-7	.	15	TRBD1	CASSAPPGQDNEQYF	TGCGCCAGCAGCGCGCCTCCGGGACAGGACAACGAGCAGTACTTC
TRBV7-2	TRBJ1-1	.	11	.	CASSFYTEAFF	TGTGCCAGCAGCTTTTACACTGAAGCTTTCTTT
TRBV4-1	TRBJ2-1	.	14	.	CASSQTLSCNEQFF	TGCGCCAGCAGCCAAACCCTTTCCTGCAATGAGCAGTTCTTC
TRBV5-1	TRBJ2-3	many	17	TRBD2	CASSLAQRGDSTDTQYF	TGCGCCAGCAGCTTGGCCCAGCGGGGGGACTCCACAGATACGCAGTATTTT
TRBV5-1	TRBJ2-7	many	13	.	CASTDPNAVEQYF	TGCGCCAGCACCGATCCTAATGCCGTCGAGCAGTACTTC
TRBV7-3	TRBJ2-1	.	18	TRBD2	CASRRVRLAHSSYNEQFF	TGTGCCAGCAGGAGGGTTAGACTAGCCCACAGCTCCTACAATGAGCAGTTCTTC
TRBV27	TRBJ2-5	few	15	TRBD2	CASSLGLAGKETQYF	TGTGCCAGCAGCCTTGGACTAGCGGGGAAGGAGACCCAGTACTTC
TRBV27	TRBJ1-2	.	14	.	CASSTGGRIYGYTF	TGTGCCAGCAGTACCGGGGGGAGGATCTATGGCTACACCTTC
TRBV4-2	TRBJ1-2	.	17	.	CAISQDRLQPGAYGYTF	TGTGCCATCAGCCAAGATCGGTTGCAGCCCGGGGCCTATGGCTACACCTTC
TRBV18	TRBJ2-2	few	16	TRBD1	CASSPPATGVTGELFF	TGTGCCAGCTCACCACCGGCGACAGGGGTCACCGGGGAGCTGTTTTTT
TRBV5-1	TRBJ2-3	few	13	.	CASRVFPRDTQYF	TGCGCCAGCAGGGTCTTCCCGAGGGATACGCAGTATTTT
TRBV5-1	TRBJ2-4	.	16	.	CASSFDSQGFKNIQYF	TGCGCCAGCAGCTTCGACAGTCAGGGGTTTAAAAACATTCAGTACTTC
TRBV24-1	TRBJ2-1	many	12	.	CATSGPGDEQFF	TGTGCCACCAGTGGCCCTGGGGATGAGCAGTTCTTC
TRBV18	TRBJ1-5	.	14	.	CASSLGGSNQPQHF	TGTGCCAGCTCACTCGGGGGTAGCAATCAGCCCCAGCATTTT
TRBV5-1	TRBJ2-7	.	14	TRBD1	CASSSGQVRYEQYF	TGCGCCAGCAGCTCCGGACAGGTCCGCTACGAGCAGTACTTC
TRBV20-1	TRBJ1-5	.	11	TRBD1	CSATEGGGKHF	TGCAGTGCTACCGAGGGAGGGGGCAAGCATTTT
TRBV12-3/TRBV12-4	TRBJ1-1	.	14	.	CASSPMDRNTEAFF	TGTGCCAGCAGTCCCATGGACAGGAACACTGAAGCTTTCTTT
TRBV6-5	TRBJ2-6	few	18	.	CASSYGGGVSSGANVLTF	TGTGCCAGCAGTTACGGCGGGGGCGTTAGCTCTGGGGCCAACGTCCTGACTTTC
TRBV15	TRBJ2-3	.	14	TRBD2	CATSRERGGNTQYF	TGTGCCACCAGCAGAGAGCGGGGGGGCAATACGCAGTATTTT
TRBV6-6	TRBJ2-5	.	13	.	CASSFDLKGTQYF	TGTGCCAGCAGTTTTGACTTGAAGGGGACCCAGTACTTC
TRBV28	TRBJ2-7	many	17	TRBD2	CASSLLGWGGTTYEQYF	TGTGCCAGCAGTTTATTGGGGTGGGGAGGGACCACCTACGAGCAGTACTTC
TRBV9	TRBJ2-7	.	13	.	CASSVDSAYEQYF	TGTGCCAGCAGCGTAGACTCCGCGTACGAGCAGTACTTC
TRBV28	TRBJ2-7	.	14	.	CASSLGTAKYEQYF	TGTGCCAGCAGTTTAGGGACTGCTAAATACGAGCAGTACTTC
TRBV9	TRBJ2-2	.	16	TRBD2	CASSVEETSRTGELFF	TGTGCCAGCAGCGTAGAGGAGACTAGCAGAACCGGGGAGCTGTTTTTT
TRBV6-2/TRBV6-3	TRBJ2-1	few	17	TRBD2	CASSPSGLAGSYNEQFF	TGTGCCAGCAGTCCTTCGGGACTAGCGGGTTCCTACAATGAGCAGTTCTTC
TRBV6-1	TRBJ1-1	.	16	TRBD1	CASGGLGQGPNTEAFF	TGTGCCAGCGGTGGACTCGGACAGGGGCCGAACACTGAAGCTTTCTTT
TRBV25-1	TRBJ1-2	few	13	.	CASSDPLEYGYTF	TGTGCCAGCAGTGACCCCCTAGAATATGGCTACACCTTC
TRBV4-1	TRBJ2-7	many	14	.	CASSHRDSAYEQYF	TGCGCCAGCAGCCACCGGGACTCCGCCTACGAGCAGTACTTC
TRBV9	TRBJ2-7	few	16	.	CASSVGQGARDYEQYF	TGTGCCAGCAGCGTAGGTCAAGGGGCGAGAGACTACGAGCAGTACTTC
TRBV12-3/TRBV12-4	TRBJ2-5	.	13	TRBD2	CASSPRGAKTQYF	TGTGCCAGCAGTCCGCGGGGGGCAAAGACCCAGTACTTC
TRBV5-1	TRBJ2-7	.	12	.	CASSLKGSEQYF	TGCGCCAGCAGCTTGAAGGGGAGCGAGCAGTACTTC
TRBV24-1	TRBJ2-2	few	13	.	CAALAPNTGELFF	TGTGCCGCTCTTGCTCCGAACACCGGGGAGCTGTTTTTT
TRBV27	TRBJ2-2	few	15	TRBD1	CASSFPGQGGGELFF	TGTGCCAGCAGCTTCCCCGGACAGGGTGGCGGGGAGCTGTTTTTT
TRBV3-1	TRBJ2-5	many	15	TRBD2	CASSQFLAGPETQYF	TGTGCCAGCAGCCAATTTCTAGCGGGACCAGAGACCCAGTACTTC
TRBV18	TRBJ2-3	few	16	.	CASSPIIRGVTDTQYF	TGTGCCAGCTCACCAATAATCAGGGGAGTCACAGATACGCAGTATTTT
TRBV18	TRBJ2-6	.	17	TRBD1	CASSPPQGATGANVLTF	TGTGCCAGCTCACCGCCCCAGGGGGCAACTGGGGCCAACGTCCTGACTTTC
TRBV20-1	TRBJ1-5	.	15	.	CSAIRAGANNQPQHF	TGCAGTGCTATCAGGGCAGGGGCTAATAATCAGCCCCAGCATTTT
TRBV7-8	TRBJ1-4	.	15	.	CASSQGRSTNEKLFF	TGTGCCAGCAGCCAAGGCAGGTCAACTAATGAAAAACTGTTTTTT
TRBV4-1	TRBJ1-1	.	15	TRBD1	CASSPGGQANTEAFF	TGCGCCAGCAGCCCGGGGGGACAGGCGAACACTGAAGCTTTCTTT
TRBV4-1	TRBJ2-3	.	16	.	CASSQVSPGGTDTQYF	TGCGCCAGCAGCCAAGTTTCTCCGGGAGGCACAGATACGCAGTATTTT
TRBV5-1	TRBJ2-3	.	16	.	CASSFMGRRYTDTQYF	TGCGCCAGCAGCTTTATGGGGCGGAGATACACAGATACGCAGTATTTT
TRBV7-2	TRBJ2-3	few	15	.	CASSPGGGRVDTQYF	TGTGCCAGCAGCCCAGGCGGGGGCCGAGTAGATACGCAGTATTTT
TRBV28	TRBJ2-3	many	17	.	CASTSPLEGTSTDTQYF	TGTGCCAGCACCAGCCCCCTAGAGGGGACGAGCACAGATACGCAGTATTTT